The 4 T cell receptor beta chains listed next were all sequenced from one sample in a study of lymphopenia after photon versus proton radiotherapy. Clones were read by immunoSEQ multiplex PCR, and TCRdb kept only the in-frame ones, dropping some. The data hold 20,000 to 25,000 clones, with approximately 81% observed a single time. Sequenced material: peripheral blood, taken from a patient treated with photon-based radiotherapy. The source is a man aged 55 to 69 with pancreatic cancer.

The chain is built from TRBV27 and TRBJ2-7; 7 bases map to TRBD1. Germline trimming cut 6 bases from V and 0 bases from J; bases unmatched to any gene: 5. Germline V lookup: CDR1 MNHEY, CDR2 SMNVEV (reference sequence). The CDR3 has 14 amino acids. The CDR3: CASSPDRVSYEQYF. In DNA form, the CDR3 reads TGTGCCAGCAGCCCCGACAGGGTCTCCTACGAGCAGTACTTC.

The V call is TRBV7-2, the J call TRBJ2-5; 7 bases agree with TRBD1. The CDR3 runs 14 residues. Germline values: CDR1 SGHTA, CDR2 FQGNSA. The V and J ends lost 4 bases and 5 bases, in that order; junction bases with no gene match: 7. CDR3 sequence reads: CASSWNRGGETQYF. CDR3 nucleotides: TGTGCCAGCAGCTGGAACAGGGGTGGGGAGACCCAGTACTTC.

This clone was observed a single time. The chain employs TRBV9 and TRBJ2-3; tentatively, D is TRBD2 (6 bases). This CDR3 comprises 15 residues. The V and J ends lost 7 bases and 5 bases respectively, with 20 bases between them. The germline CDR1 and CDR2 sequences are SGDLS and YYNGEE. The CDR3 spells CASGLLGGKGDTQYF. The CDR3 nucleotides are TGTGCCAGCGGACTTCTTGGCGGGAAGGGAGATACGCAGTATTTT.

On this clone: The same CDR3 also results from other DNA sequences found in this sample. The chain has TRBV5-1 and TRBJ1-4; tentative D call: TRBD1 (6 bases). The CDR3 spans 15 residues. With 0 bases removed from V and 6 bases from J, the gap between germline ends came to 12 bases. Germline V gives CDR1 SGHRS, CDR2 YFSETQ. CDR3 in amino acids: CASSLGGGGDEKLFF. CDR3 DNA sequence: TGCGCCAGCAGCTTGGGTGGGGGCGGAGATGAAAAACTGTTTTTT.